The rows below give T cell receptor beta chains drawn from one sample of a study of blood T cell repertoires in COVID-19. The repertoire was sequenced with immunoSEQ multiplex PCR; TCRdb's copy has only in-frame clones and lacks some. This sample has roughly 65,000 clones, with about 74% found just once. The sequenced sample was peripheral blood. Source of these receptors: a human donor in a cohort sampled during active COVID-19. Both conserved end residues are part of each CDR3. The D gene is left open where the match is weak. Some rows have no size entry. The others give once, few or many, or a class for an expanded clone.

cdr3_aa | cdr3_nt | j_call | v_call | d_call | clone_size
CAWSTGGADEKLFF | TGTGCCTGGAGTACAGGGGGCGCGGATGAAAAACTGTTTTTT | TRBJ1-4 | TRBV30 | TRBD1 | NA
CASSVDHSGTDTQYF | TGTGCCAGCAGCGTAGATCACTCTGGCACAGATACGCAGTATTTT | TRBJ2-3 | TRBV9 | NA | once
CASSGTDPRETQYF | TGTGCCAGCAGTGGTACAGACCCCAGGGAGACCCAGTACTTC | TRBJ2-5 | TRBV6-4 | NA | NA
CASSLASGTGTYEQYF | TGTGCCAGCAGCTTAGCCTCCGGGACTGGGACTTACGAGCAGTACTTC | TRBJ2-7 | TRBV11-2 | NA | NA
CASSQEVGGPGDTQYF | TGTGCCAGCAGCCAAGAAGTGGGAGGCCCTGGCGATACGCAGTATTTT | TRBJ2-3 | TRBV4-2 | NA | NA
CASSPQGYEQYF | TGTGCCAGCAGCCCCCAGGGCTACGAGCAGTACTTC | TRBJ2-7 | TRBV14 | NA | NA
CASSSEHLSSYEQYF | TGTGCCAGCAGCTCCGAGCACTTGAGCTCCTACGAGCAGTACTTC | TRBJ2-7 | TRBV7-2 | NA | NA
CASSLGSKGNTIYF | TGTGCCAGCAGTTTAGGTAGTAAGGGAAACACCATATATTTT | TRBJ1-3 | TRBV28 | NA | NA
CASSIDRGRGPGELFF | TGTGCCAGCAGCATTGACAGGGGGCGCGGCCCCGGGGAGCTGTTTTTT | TRBJ2-2 | TRBV5-6 | TRBD1 | NA
CATSRDSGQGGNEKLFF | TGTGCCACCAGCAGAGATTCCGGACAGGGGGGAAATGAAAAACTGTTTTTT | TRBJ1-4 | TRBV15 | TRBD1 | few
CASSPTGVSPLHF | TGTGCCAGCAGCCCGACAGGGGTTTCACCCCTCCACTTT | TRBJ1-6 | TRBV28 | TRBD1 | NA
CASSLDRRGRYDYGYTF | TGTGCCAGCAGCTTAGATCGTCGGGGTAGGTACGACTATGGCTACACCTTC | TRBJ1-2 | TRBV11-2 | NA | NA